The rows below give T cell receptor beta chains drawn from one sample of a study of regulatory T cells in long-lasting Graves disease. TCRdb re-derived calls from the multiplex PCR reads in MiXCR, one entry per CDR3 protein. The table includes about 530,000 distinct CDR3 sequences, roughly 16% detected once. The data were also submitted as part of a second study, on T cells in Graves' hyperthyroidism and ophthalmopathy.

The source was peripheral blood mononuclear cells (PBMCs), collected at new diagnosis, from a patient treated with antithyroid drugs. These receptors were taken from a woman aged 35 to 59 with Graves disease. Both conserved end residues are part of each CDR3. D genes are given only for firm matches. Clone size is given for some rows only: seen once, a few or many times, or a class if the clone is expanded.

15	TRBV29-1	many	.	TRBJ1-1	CSVEEFATFNTEAFF	TGCAGCGTTGAAGAATTCGCCACGTTCAACACTGAAGCTTTCTTT
11	TRBV29-1	few	.	TRBJ2-1	CSVPLGNEQFF	TGCAGCGTACCTCTAGGCAATGAGCAGTTCTTC
16	TRBV3-1	many	.	TRBJ1-3	CASSQEINVSGNTIYF	TGTGCCAGCAGCCAAGAAATAAACGTCTCTGGAAACACCATATATTTT
16	TRBV4-1	.	.	TRBJ2-5	CASSQEDPTGRETQYF	TGCGCCAGCAGCCAAGAAGATCCTACAGGGAGGGAGACCCAGTACTTC
13	TRBV20-1	many	.	TRBJ1-4	CSAIIGQYEKLFF	TGCAGTGCTATCATTGGACAGTATGAAAAACTGTTTTTT
13	TRBV20-1	.	TRBD1	TRBJ1-2	CSARLRDREGYTF	TGCAGTGCTAGACTCCGGGACAGGGAAGGCTACACCTTC
14	TRBV6-2/TRBV6-3	many	.	TRBJ2-2	CASSPRQSTGELFF	TGTGCCAGCAGTCCACGGCAGTCGACCGGGGAGCTGTTTTTT
13	TRBV7-2	many	.	TRBJ2-3	CASSLPVATREYF	TGTGCCAGCAGCTTACCGGTTGCGACTAGGGAGTATTTT
15	TRBV7-2	many	TRBD1	TRBJ1-4	CASSLTGTGAWKLFF	TGTGCCAGCAGCCTCACGGGGACAGGGGCATGGAAACTGTTTTTT
15	TRBV2	many	.	TRBJ2-3	CASSARLVNTDTQYF	TGTGCCAGCAGTGCTCGTCTAGTCAACACAGATACGCAGTATTTT
14	TRBV3-1	few	.	TRBJ1-2	CASSQGHDNYGYTF	TGTGCCAGCAGCCAAGGACATGACAACTATGGCTACACCTTC
16	TRBV7-2	many	TRBD2	TRBJ2-1	CASSLASSGVYNEQFF	TGTGCCAGCAGCTTAGCGTCCAGCGGGGTGTACAATGAGCAGTTCTTC
13	TRBV5-4	many	TRBD1	TRBJ2-1	CASSMDRVSEQFF	TGTGCCAGCAGCATGGACAGGGTCTCGGAGCAGTTCTTC
13	TRBV5-1	.	.	TRBJ1-2	CASSSMDRNGYTF	TGCGCCAGCAGCTCGATGGACAGAAATGGCTACACCTTC
15	TRBV20-1	few	.	TRBJ1-5	CSARVSGSLDQPQHF	TGCAGTGCTAGAGTGTCCGGCAGCTTAGATCAGCCCCAGCATTTT
15	TRBV20-1	many	TRBD2	TRBJ2-3	CSARSSSGGADTQYF	TGCAGTGCTCGCTCCTCTAGCGGGGGGGCCGATACGCAGTATTTT
12	TRBV6-1	few	.	TRBJ2-7	CASSKGFYEQYF	TGTGCCAGCAGCAAAGGTTTCTACGAGCAGTACTTC
15	TRBV5-4	.	.	TRBJ2-2	CASSLTATNTGELFF	TGTGCCAGCAGCCTCACAGCGACGAACACCGGGGAGCTGTTTTTT
13	TRBV19	few	.	TRBJ1-6	CASRDSQFSPLHF	TGTGCCAGTAGGGACAGCCAATTTTCACCCCTCCACTTT
13	TRBV12-3/TRBV12-4	many	.	TRBJ2-3	CASSFGQTDTQYF	TGTGCCAGCAGTTTTGGGCAGACAGATACGCAGTATTTT
16	TRBV9	.	.	TRBJ2-1	CASSSQGAGGGNEQFF	TGTGCCAGCAGCTCCCAGGGGGCGGGGGGAGGTAATGAGCAGTTCTTC
11	TRBV12-3/TRBV12-4	few	.	TRBJ1-2	CAAFANYGYTF	TGTGCCGCATTCGCTAACTATGGCTACACCTTC
15	TRBV11-2	many	TRBD1	TRBJ2-7	CASSWGTGWGGEQYF	TGTGCCAGCAGCTGGGGGACAGGGTGGGGTGGGGAGCAGTACTTC
13	TRBV30	many	.	TRBJ1-6	CAWSIGGHSPLHF	TGTGCCTGGAGTATTGGGGGCCATTCACCCCTCCACTTT
13	TRBV7-8	many	.	TRBJ2-1	CASSLAPNAEQFF	TGTGCCAGCAGCTTAGCGCCCAACGCGGAGCAGTTCTTC
15	TRBV2	once	.	TRBJ2-3	CASSEEGTGADTQYF	TGTGCCAGCAGTGAAGAGGGAACAGGCGCAGATACGCAGTATTTT
16	TRBV12-3/TRBV12-4	many	TRBD1	TRBJ1-2	CASSRTRGVVNYGYTF	TGTGCCAGCAGTCGTACCAGGGGGGTGGTTAACTATGGCTACACCTTC